This T cell receptor (beta chain) emerged from a study of CD8 T cells in Susac syndrome. Negative isolation yielded CD4+ and CD8+ T cells, and FACS enriched TEMRA cells. The RNA, roughly 0.45 to 1 ug, was put through reverse transcription using random hexamers. Via MiXCR, TCRdb re-called the immunoSEQ multiplex PCR reads, giving one row per CDR3 protein. The data hold some 160,000 distinct CDR3 sequences, with approximately 94% observed a single time. In germline, CDR1 is DFQATT, CDR2 SNEGSKA (reference sequence). This CDR3 region has 15 residues. The junction had 7 bases not matched to a gene; V was cut back by 0 bases and J by 7 bases.

The rearrangement uses TRBV20-1 and TRBJ2-3; TRBD1 matches 10 bases. The specimen sequenced was CD4+ T cells from PBMCs. This receptor was obtained from a human donor with Susac syndrome. The CDR3 DNA follows: TGCAGTGCTAGAGAACCGGGACAGGGGAGAAATACGCAGTATTTT. Translation gives CSAREPGQGRNTQYF.